This entry lists 9 T cell receptor beta chains sequenced from one sample in a study of cytomegalovirus exposure and HLA in healthy donors. Sequenced by immunoSEQ multiplex PCR; TCRdb stores in-frame clones only, minus some. The table has 100,000 to 150,000 clones, roughly 87% seen once. Sequencing was carried out using PBMCs. Receptors originate from a young woman in good health and CMV-seronegative.

CDR3 region: CAISESTGGGQPQHF. For the CDR3, the DNA is TGTGCCATCAGTGAGTCGACAGGGGGCGGGCAGCCCCAGCATTTT. V and J are TRBV10-3 and TRBJ1-5; 10 positions match TRBD1. There are 15 residues in the CDR3. V shed 0 bases, J shed 7 bases, and the junction held 3 bases outside the gene matches. The germline CDR1 and CDR2 sequences are ENHRY and SYGVKD.

The rearrangement uses TRBV2 and TRBJ2-7; a weak D match, TRBD2 (6 bases). V was shortened by 6 bases and J by 3 bases, with 18 bases between the two germline ends. The V gene's germline CDR1 is SNHLY and CDR2 FYNNEI. The CDR3 is made up of 15 amino acids. CDR3 loop: CASRREEDYNYEQYV. The CDR3 DNA is TGTGCCAGCAGGAGGGAGGAGGACTACAACTACGAGCAGTACGTC.

The genes are TRBV5-8 and TRBJ2-7; D is perhaps TRBD2 (6 bases). Per the germline V gene, CDR1 is SGHTS and CDR2 is YDEGEE. The CDR3 sequence is 16 residues long. V lost 0 bases, J lost 5 bases, and 18 bases lay in between. CDR3 DNA sequence: TGTGCCAGCAGCTTGGGTCCTCGGCAGGGAGGACACGAGCAGTACTTC. Protein: CASSLGPRQGGHEQYF.

This chain links TRBV14 with TRBJ1-1, with a possible D match to TRBD1 (5 bases). V shed 1 base and J shed 0 bases, with 24 bases lying between them. Looked up from germline, CDR1 is SGHDN and CDR2 is FVKESK. The CDR3 consists of 20 residues. CDR3 coding DNA: TGTGCCAGCAGCCAAGCCCGGTCTGGGGAGGGGTACTTGATGAACACTGAAGCTTTCTTT. Translating it yields CASSQARSGEGYLMNTEAFF.

This chain joins TRBV6-5 and TRBJ1-5, with 9 positions matching TRBD1. Germline assignment: CDR1 MNHEY and CDR2 SVGAGI. V shed 5 bases, J shed 4 bases, and the junction held 6 bases outside the gene matches. The CDR3 runs to 15 residues. CDR3 loop: CASSQLDRGNQPQHF. CDR3 nucleotides: TGTGCCAGCAGTCAGCTAGACAGGGGGAATCAGCCCCAGCATTTT.

V gene TRBV4-1 combines with J gene TRBJ1-5, with D possibly being TRBD1 (5 bases). Trimming removed 4 bases at V and 0 bases at J, with 10 bases between. This CDR3 comprises 15 residues. The germline CDR1 and CDR2 sequences are MGHRA and YSYEKL. CDR3 DNA sequence: TGCGCCAGCAGCCTTGGGGGGTATAGCAATCAGCCCCAGCATTTT. This encodes CASSLGGYSNQPQHF.

The J gene is TRBJ2-1, the V gene TRBV27, with 9 nucleotides matching TRBD1. CDR1 and CDR2 from the germline V gene are MNHEY and SMNVEV (reference sequence). V dropped 6 bases and J dropped 9; count of bases not matched to a gene: 15. This CDR3 is 16 amino acids long. In DNA form, the CDR3 reads TGTGCCAGCAGCCCCAACCCGGGACAGGGCCCGGGTGAGCAGTTCTTC. It codes for CASSPNPGQGPGEQFF.

The rearrangement links TRBV7-9 to TRBJ2-5; TRBD2 aligns across 7 bases. With V trimmed by 2 bases and J by 3 bases, 3 bases remained unmatched. CDR3 length equals 14 residues. Germline lookup yields CDR1 SEHNR and CDR2 FQNEAQ (reference sequence). Here the CDR3 DNA reads TGTGCCAGCAGCTTAATGGCGGGGGAAGAGACCCAGTACTTC. The encoded protein is CASSLMAGEETQYF.

The rearrangement links TRBV5-1 to TRBJ1-1, with D possibly being TRBD1 (5 bases). Germline-derived CDR1 and CDR2 are SGHRS and YFSETQ. The CDR3 contains 13 residues. Trimming cost V 4 bases and J 6 bases, with 13 bases left between them. The CDR3 reads CASSALGGAEAFF. The CDR3, as DNA: TGCGCCAGCAGCGCCCTGGGGGGGGCTGAAGCTTTCTTT. The entire variable domain, with the rest obtained from reference TRBV5-1 and TRBJ1-1, is as follows: KAGVTQTPRYLIKTRGQQVTLSCSPISGHRSVSWYQQTPGQGLQFLFEYFSETQRNKGNFPGRFSGRQFSNSRSEMNVSTLELGDSALYLCASSALGGAEAFFGQGTRLTVV.